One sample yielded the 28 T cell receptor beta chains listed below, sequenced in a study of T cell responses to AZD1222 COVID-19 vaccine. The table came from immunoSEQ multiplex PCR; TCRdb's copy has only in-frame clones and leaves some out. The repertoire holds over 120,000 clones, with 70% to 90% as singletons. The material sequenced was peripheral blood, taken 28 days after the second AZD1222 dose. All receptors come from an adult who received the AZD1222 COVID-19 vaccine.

The CDR3 sequence: CAWAQGGNQPQHF. CDR3 coding DNA: TGTGCCTGGGCCCAAGGGGGGAATCAGCCCCAGCATTTT. The chain carries TRBV30 and TRBJ1-5; possible D gene TRBD1, 6 bases. CDR3 length equals 13 residues. Germline CDR1 and CDR2: GTSNPN and SVGIG (reference sequence). Between the trimmed V and J ends, which lost 5 bases and 4 bases, there was a span of 12 bases.

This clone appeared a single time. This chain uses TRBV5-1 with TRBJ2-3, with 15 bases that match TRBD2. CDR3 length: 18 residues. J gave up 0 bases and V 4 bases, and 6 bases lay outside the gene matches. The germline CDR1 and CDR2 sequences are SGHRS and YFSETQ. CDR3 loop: CASSPPGTSGRSTDTQYF. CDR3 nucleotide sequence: TGCGCCAGCAGCCCCCCTGGGACTAGCGGGAGGAGCACAGATACGCAGTATTTT. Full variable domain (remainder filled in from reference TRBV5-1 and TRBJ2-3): KAGVTQTPRYLIKTRGQQVTLSCSPISGHRSVSWYQQTPGQGLQFLFEYFSETQRNKGNFPGRFSGRQFSNSRSEMNVSTLELGDSALYLCASSPPGTSGRSTDTQYFGPGTRLTVL.

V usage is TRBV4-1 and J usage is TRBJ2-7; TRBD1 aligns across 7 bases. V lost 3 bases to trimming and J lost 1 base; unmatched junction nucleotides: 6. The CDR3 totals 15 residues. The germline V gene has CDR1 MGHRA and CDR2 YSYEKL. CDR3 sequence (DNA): TGCGCCAGCAGCCAGGCTGACAGGGATTCCTACGAGCAGTACTTC. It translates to CASSQADRDSYEQYF.

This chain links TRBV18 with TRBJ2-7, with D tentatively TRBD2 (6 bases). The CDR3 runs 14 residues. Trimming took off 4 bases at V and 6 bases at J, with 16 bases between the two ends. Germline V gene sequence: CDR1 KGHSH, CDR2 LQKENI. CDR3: CASSLGGRLGEQYF. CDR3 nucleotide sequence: TGTGCCAGCTCACTAGGAGGGCGCTTGGGCGAGCAGTACTTC.

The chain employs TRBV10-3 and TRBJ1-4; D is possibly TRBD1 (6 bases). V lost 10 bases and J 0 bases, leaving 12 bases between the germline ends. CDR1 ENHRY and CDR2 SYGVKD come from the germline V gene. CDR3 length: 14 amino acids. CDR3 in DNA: TGTGCCACAAGGGGGGGGGCAACTAATGAAAAACTGTTTTTT. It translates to CATRGGATNEKLFF.

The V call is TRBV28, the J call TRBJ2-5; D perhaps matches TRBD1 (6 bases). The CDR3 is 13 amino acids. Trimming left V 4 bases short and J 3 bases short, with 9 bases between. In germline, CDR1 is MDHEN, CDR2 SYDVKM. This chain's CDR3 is CASSWDKEETQYF. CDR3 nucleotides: TGTGCCAGCAGTTGGGACAAAGAAGAGACCCAGTACTTC.

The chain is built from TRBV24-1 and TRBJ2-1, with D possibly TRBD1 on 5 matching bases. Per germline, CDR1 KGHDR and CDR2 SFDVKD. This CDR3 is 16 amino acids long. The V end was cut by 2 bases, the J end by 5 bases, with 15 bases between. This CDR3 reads CATSDSPGRVHNEQFF. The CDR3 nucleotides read TGTGCCACCAGTGATTCGCCCGGCAGGGTCCACAATGAGCAGTTCTTC.

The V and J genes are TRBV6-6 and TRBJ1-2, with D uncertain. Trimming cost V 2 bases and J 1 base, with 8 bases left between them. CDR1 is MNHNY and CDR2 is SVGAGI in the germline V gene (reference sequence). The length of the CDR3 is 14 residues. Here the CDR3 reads CASSYDGNNYGYTF. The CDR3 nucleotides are TGTGCCAGCAGTTACGACGGGAATAACTATGGCTACACCTTC.

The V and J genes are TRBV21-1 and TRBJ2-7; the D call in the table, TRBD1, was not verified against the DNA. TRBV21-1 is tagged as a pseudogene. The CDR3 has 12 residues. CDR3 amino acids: CASSKGGLEQYF. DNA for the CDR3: TGTGCCAGCAGCAAAGGGGGCCTAGAGCAGTACTTC.

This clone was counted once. CDR3 in DNA: TGTGCCAGCAGCCCCTGCGTTAGCGGGGGGGCACTGGAGACCCAGTACTTC. It yields the protein CASSPCVSGGALETQYF. The chain is built from TRBV11-2 and TRBJ2-5; the match to TRBD2 covers 11 bases. After removal of 5 bases from V and 5 bases from J, the junction contained 13 bases not matched to a gene. The CDR3 consists of 17 residues. Germline V gives CDR1 SGHAT, CDR2 FQNNGV.

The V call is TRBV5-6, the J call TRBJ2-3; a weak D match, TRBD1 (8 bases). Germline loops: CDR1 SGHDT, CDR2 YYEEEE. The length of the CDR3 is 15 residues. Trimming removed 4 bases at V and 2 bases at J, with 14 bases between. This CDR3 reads CASSRTGGATDTQYF. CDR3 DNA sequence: TGTGCCAGCAGCCGCACAGGGGGGGCCACAGATACGCAGTATTTT.

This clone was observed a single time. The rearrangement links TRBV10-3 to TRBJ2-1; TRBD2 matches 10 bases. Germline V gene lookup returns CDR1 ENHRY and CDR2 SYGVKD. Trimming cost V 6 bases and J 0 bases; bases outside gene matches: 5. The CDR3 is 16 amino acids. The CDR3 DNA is TGTGCCATCAGCGCTCTAGCGGGAGCCTCCTACAATGAGCAGTTCTTC. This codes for CAISALAGASYNEQFF.

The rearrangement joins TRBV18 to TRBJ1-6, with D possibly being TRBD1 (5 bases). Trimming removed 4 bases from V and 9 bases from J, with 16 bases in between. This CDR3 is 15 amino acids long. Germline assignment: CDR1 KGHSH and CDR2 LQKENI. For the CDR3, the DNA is TGTGCCAGCTCACTATCCGGGGGTCGCGGTTCACCCCTCCACTTT. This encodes CASSLSGGRGSPLHF.

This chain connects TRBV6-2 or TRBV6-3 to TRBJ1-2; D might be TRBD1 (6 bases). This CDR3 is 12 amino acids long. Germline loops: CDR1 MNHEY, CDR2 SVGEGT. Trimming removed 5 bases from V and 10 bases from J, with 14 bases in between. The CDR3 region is CASSPRGQLYTF. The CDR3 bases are TGTGCCAGCAGTCCCCGAGGACAGCTCTACACCTTC.

This chain's CDR3 is CVVGKDRYNEQFF. CDR3 bases: TGTGTCGTCGGAAAGGATCGATACAATGAGCAGTTCTTC. The chain joins TRBV7-9 to TRBJ2-1; D unclear. The CDR3 extends over 13 amino acids. Germline-derived CDR1 and CDR2 are SEHNR and FQNEAQ (reference sequence).

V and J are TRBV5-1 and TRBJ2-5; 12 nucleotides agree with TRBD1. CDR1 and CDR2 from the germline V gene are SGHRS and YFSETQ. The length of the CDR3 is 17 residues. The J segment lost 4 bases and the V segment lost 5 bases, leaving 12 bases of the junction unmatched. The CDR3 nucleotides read TGCGCCAGCAGAGGCGTGGGACAGGGGGCGACCGGAGAGACCCAGTACTTC. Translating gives CASRGVGQGATGETQYF.

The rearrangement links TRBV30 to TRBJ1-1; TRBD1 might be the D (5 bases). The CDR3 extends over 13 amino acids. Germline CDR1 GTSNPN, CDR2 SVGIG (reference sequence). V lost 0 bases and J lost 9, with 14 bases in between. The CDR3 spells CAWSVGGTLKAFF. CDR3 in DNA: TGTGCCTGGAGTGTCGGGGGGACCCTTAAAGCTTTCTTT.

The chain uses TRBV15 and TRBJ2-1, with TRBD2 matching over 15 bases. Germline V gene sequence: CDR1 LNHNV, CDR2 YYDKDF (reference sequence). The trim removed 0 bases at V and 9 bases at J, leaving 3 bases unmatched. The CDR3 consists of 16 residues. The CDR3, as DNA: TGTGCCACCAGCAGAGATGGACTAGCGGGAGGGAGTGAGCAGTTCTTC. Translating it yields CATSRDGLAGGSEQFF.

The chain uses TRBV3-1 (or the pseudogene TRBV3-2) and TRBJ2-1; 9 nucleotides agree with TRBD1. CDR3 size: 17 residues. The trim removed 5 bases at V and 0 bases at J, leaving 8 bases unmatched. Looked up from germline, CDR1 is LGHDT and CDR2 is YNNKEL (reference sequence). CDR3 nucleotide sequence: TGTGCCAGCAGCTTTTGGACAGGGGCGAGCTCCTACAATGAGCAGTTCTTC. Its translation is CASSFWTGASSYNEQFF.

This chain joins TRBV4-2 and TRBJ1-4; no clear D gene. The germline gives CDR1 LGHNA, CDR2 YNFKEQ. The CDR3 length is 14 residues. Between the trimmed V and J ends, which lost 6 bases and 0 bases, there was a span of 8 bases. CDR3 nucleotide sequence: TGTGCCAGCAGTATGGGTTCAACTAATGAAAAACTGTTTTTT. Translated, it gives CASSMGSTNEKLFF.

CDR3: CASSSPISGAYTDTQYF. In DNA form, the CDR3 reads TGTGCCAGCAGCTCCCCCATTAGCGGGGCTTACACAGATACGCAGTATTTT. V usage is TRBV7-2 and J usage is TRBJ2-3, with 8 bases aligning to TRBD2. Germline-derived CDR1 and CDR2 are SGHTA and FQGNSA. This CDR3 is built from 17 residues. The trim removed 4 bases at V and 2 bases at J, leaving 11 bases unmatched.

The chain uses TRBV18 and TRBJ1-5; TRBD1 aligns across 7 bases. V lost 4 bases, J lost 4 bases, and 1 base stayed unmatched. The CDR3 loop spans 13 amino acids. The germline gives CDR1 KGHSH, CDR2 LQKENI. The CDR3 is CASSQGANQPQHF. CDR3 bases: TGTGCCAGCTCACAGGGGGCAAATCAGCCCCAGCATTTT.

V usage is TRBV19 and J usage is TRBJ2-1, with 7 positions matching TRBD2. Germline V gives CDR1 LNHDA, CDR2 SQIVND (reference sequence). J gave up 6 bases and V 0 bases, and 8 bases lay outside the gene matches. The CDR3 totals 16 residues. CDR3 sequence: CASSIDRLAAPNEQFF. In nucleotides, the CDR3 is TGTGCCAGTAGTATAGACCGACTAGCCGCTCCCAATGAGCAGTTCTTC.

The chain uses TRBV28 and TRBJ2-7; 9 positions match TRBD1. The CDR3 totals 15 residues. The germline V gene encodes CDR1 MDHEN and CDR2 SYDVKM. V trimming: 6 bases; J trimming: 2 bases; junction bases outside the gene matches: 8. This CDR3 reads CASRRQGEVAYEQYF. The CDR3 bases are TGTGCCAGCAGAAGACAGGGGGAGGTGGCCTACGAGCAGTACTTC.

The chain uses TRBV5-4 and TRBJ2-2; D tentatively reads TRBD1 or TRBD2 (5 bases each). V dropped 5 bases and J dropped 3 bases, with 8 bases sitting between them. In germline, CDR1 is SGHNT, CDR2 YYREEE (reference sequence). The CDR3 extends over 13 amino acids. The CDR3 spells CASRGRDTGELFF. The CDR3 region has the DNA TGTGCCAGCAGGGGGCGGGACACCGGGGAGCTGTTTTTT.

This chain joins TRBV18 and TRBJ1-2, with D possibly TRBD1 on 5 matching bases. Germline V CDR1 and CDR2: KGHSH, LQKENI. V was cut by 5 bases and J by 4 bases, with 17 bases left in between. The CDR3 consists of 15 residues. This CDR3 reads CASSEAAGPLYGYTF. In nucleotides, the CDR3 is TGTGCCAGCTCAGAGGCGGCAGGGCCTCTCTATGGCTACACCTTC.

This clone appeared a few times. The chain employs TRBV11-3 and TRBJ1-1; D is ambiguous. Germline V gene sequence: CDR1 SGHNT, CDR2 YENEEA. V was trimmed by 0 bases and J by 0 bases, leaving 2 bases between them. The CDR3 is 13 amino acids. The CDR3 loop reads CASSLEVNTEAFF. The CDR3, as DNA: TGTGCCAGCAGCTTAGAGGTGAACACTGAAGCTTTCTTT.

The CDR3 DNA reads as TGTGCCAGTAGTATAGAGGCCGGGACAGGCCTTCTAGCCAAAAACATTCAGTACTTC. Translating gives CASSIEAGTGLLAKNIQYF. The chain joins TRBV19 to TRBJ2-4, with 8 bases matching TRBD1. CDR1 LNHDA and CDR2 SQIVND come from the germline V gene (reference sequence). The CDR3 sequence is 19 residues long. Trimming at V came to 0 bases and at J to 0 bases, leaving 10 bases not matched to a gene.